Given below is one T cell receptor beta chain in context. The data originate from a study of PD-L1 blockade in urothelial cancer. At the level of the study: Patients took up atezolizumab in 2014 at 1,200 mg intravenously every 3 weeks. About 85% of the 29 patients were men with bladder-origin urothelial cancer. Blood was analyzed 3 weeks (second dose) and 6 weeks after treatment start.

Assay used: immunoSEQ multiplex PCR; TCRdb lists only in-frame clones, some missing. This table has under 90,000 clones, over 90% appearing once. The CDR3 is 16 residues long. Germline assignment: CDR1 LNHDA and CDR2 SQIVND (reference sequence). The germline V and J ends were trimmed by 3 bases and 0 bases, with 12 bases remaining between them. The starting material was PBMCs, obtained around atezolizumab (anti-PD-L1) treatment. This TCR came from a man between 60 and 75 years old with urothelial cancer. The J gene is TRBJ2-1, the V gene TRBV19; D might be TRBD1 (5 bases). The CDR3 loop reads CASSIITGRSYNEQFF. The DNA of the CDR3 is TGTGCCAGTAGTATTATTACAGGTCGCTCCTACAATGAGCAGTTCTTC. Combining the CDR3 with reference TRBV19 and TRBJ2-1 gives the whole variable domain DGGITQSPKYLFRKEGQNVTLSCEQNLNHDAMYWYRQDPGQGLRLIYYSQIVNDFQKGDIAEGYSVSREKKESFPLTVTSAQKNPTAFYLCASSIITGRSYNEQFFGPGTRLTVL.